This T cell receptor (beta chain) was captured by sequencing in a study of Graves' ophthalmopathy and Graves' hyperthyroidism. Overall study: At the time of initial diagnosis and before any treatment, peripheral blood was collected.

The PBMCs were taken from around 10 ml of fresh peripheral blood. The study amplified TCR beta CDR3 regions using RNA transcripts. HTBI primers served in a first-round RT-PCR, which a second-round multiplex PCR followed. TCRdb reprocessed the multiplex PCR reads via MiXCR and lists one record per CDR3 protein. The repertoire holds around 400,000 distinct CDR3 sequences, approximately 20% seen once, with around 1.6% in the top ten. The CDR3 spans 15 residues. V was cut by 3 bases and J by 3 bases, with 12 bases left in between. Germline CDR1 and CDR2: KGHSH and LQKENI. Overall study results and limits: Sensitivity reached less than 71% and specificity around 72% when the model predicted ophthalmopathy progression. In blood appeared most of the expanded thyroid clonotypes whose frequency exceeded 0.001.

In its sample, this clonotype was seen many times. The target antigen is unknown. Material: peripheral blood. The chain employs TRBV18 and TRBJ1-3, with D possibly being TRBD1 (5 bases). This clonotype was obtained from a woman aged 18-30 years with Graves' ophthalmopathy. The CDR3 DNA sequence: TGTGCCAGCTCACCCTCAGGGAGAGATGGAAACACCATATATTTT. Translation: CASSPSGRDGNTIYF.